This TCR beta chain was documented in a study of blood T cell repertoires in COVID-19. Study in general: Sites in the United States, Italy and Spain provided acute and convalescent COVID-19 samples. The cDNA or gDNA used as material had been derived from T cells, B-cell-depleted T cells, or PBMCs.

Original processing notes: Researchers report that nucleated cell counts were estimated from reference gene primer amplification. Assay used: immunoSEQ multiplex PCR; TCRdb lists only in-frame clones, some missing. V and J calls and clone size follow that table, whereas D and trimming were derived from the DNA. The table records approximately 300,000 clones, 92% of them present only once. Before being deemed recovered, Cohort 3 donors had two negative PCRs, clearance, or symptom resolution. The CDR3 is 16 residues long. With 0 bases removed from V and 2 bases from J, the gap between germline ends came to 13 bases. Germline V lookup: CDR1 LNHNV, CDR2 YYDKDF (reference sequence).

Sequenced material: PBMCs or T cells enriched from blood (not recorded which). The sequence came from a woman younger than 45 who had recovered from COVID-19. J is TRBJ2-5 and V is TRBV15, with D maybe TRBD2 (5 bases). The CDR3 bases are TGTGCCACCAGCAGAGATACGGCTAGCTGGCAAGAGACCCAGTACTTC. It specifies CATSRDTASWQETQYF. The full variable domain, in which reference TRBV15 and TRBJ2-5 provide the parts outside the CDR3, is DAMVIQNPRYQVTQFGKPVTLSCSQTLNHNVMYWYQQKSSQAPKLLFHYYDKDFNNEADTPDNFQSRRPNTSFCFLDIRSPGLGDTAMYLCATSRDTASWQETQYFGPGTRLLVL.